The 28 T cell receptor beta chains given below trace back to one sample, sequenced in a study of molecular identifiers for immune sequencing clone quantification. One entry per CDR3 protein, called by TCRdb with MiXCR from the PCR reads. The data show 85,000 to 100,000 distinct CDR3 sequences, 21% seen once. The sequencing input was naive CD8+ T cells from blood, with Jurkat cell RNA spiked in. Indicated subset: FACS-sorted CD8+CD4-CCR7+CD45RA+ naive T cells. These receptors came from a human donor in good health. Some libraries in this study had Jurkat cell RNA spiked in.

Ten or more counts support this clonotype. The chain is built from TRBV11-2 and TRBJ2-3; 9 positions agree with TRBD1. V gave up 5 bases and J gave up 1 base; unmatched junction bases: 7. Looked up from germline, CDR1 is SGHAT and CDR2 is FQNNGV. The CDR3 totals 16 residues. CDR3 amino acids: CASSEGQGTGTDTQYF. CDR3 DNA sequence: TGTGCCAGCAGCGAGGGACAGGGAACGGGCACAGATACGCAGTATTTT.

This clonotype was seen repeatedly, ten times or more. The chain combines TRBV6-6 with TRBJ2-3; a weak D match, TRBD1 (6 bases). Germline loops: CDR1 MNHNY, CDR2 SVGAGI (reference sequence). CDR3 size: 16 residues. V gave up 0 bases and J gave up 4 bases, with 14 bases separating them. The CDR3 loop is CASSYSLAGTSDTQYF. CDR3 in DNA: TGTGCCAGCAGTTACTCGCTCGCAGGGACATCAGATACGCAGTATTTT.

This clonotype has just one count. As the CDR3 is not closed by the conserved phenylalanine or tryptophan, this likely results from a read error. The chain recombines TRBV19 with TRBJ1-1, with 9 bases that match TRBD1. There are 14 residues in the CDR3. Germline trimming cut 4 bases from V and 4 bases from J; bases unmatched to any gene: 4. The germline V gene encodes CDR1 LNHDA and CDR2 SQIVND (reference sequence). The CDR3: CASSSGTGPTEAFS. CDR3 nucleotide sequence: TGTGCCAGTAGTAGCGGGACAGGGCCCACTGAAGCTTTCTCT.

The chain recombines TRBV5-6 with TRBJ2-7, with D perhaps TRBD2 (6 bases). The CDR3 contains 15 residues. The germline V gene encodes CDR1 SGHDT and CDR2 YYEEEE. Trimming took off 4 bases at V and 2 bases at J, with 16 bases between the two ends. CDR3 bases: TGTGCCAGCAGCCCCAGGTCGGGAGTCCCCTACGAGCAGTACTTC. It translates to CASSPRSGVPYEQYF.

This clonotype was picked up many times. The chain recombines TRBV7-6 with TRBJ2-6; 8 nucleotides match TRBD1. Germline V gene sequence: CDR1 SGHVS, CDR2 FNYEAQ. There are 19 residues in the CDR3. The ends lost 0 bases at V and 1 base at J; junction bases unmatched: 8. The CDR3 loop reads CASSLASTGGISGANVLTF. In nucleotides, the CDR3 is TGTGCCAGCAGCTTAGCGAGTACAGGGGGTATTTCTGGGGCCAACGTCCTGACTTTC.

There are many counts of this clonotype. This chain joins TRBV5-4 and TRBJ1-1; the match to TRBD1 covers 11 bases. Germline V gives CDR1 SGHNT, CDR2 YYREEE (reference sequence). The V and J ends lost 4 bases and 5 bases, in that order; junction bases with no gene match: 4. The CDR3 contains 14 residues. For the CDR3, the DNA is TGTGCCAGCAGCCAGGACAGGGGGCGGACTGAAGCTTTCTTT. Protein: CASSQDRGRTEAFF.

This clonotype occurred many times. J is TRBJ2-5 and V is TRBV30, with 7 bases aligning to TRBD2. The CDR3 contains 15 residues. Germline V gives CDR1 GTSNPN, CDR2 SVGIG (reference sequence). The trim removed 2 bases at V and 4 bases at J, leaving 10 bases unmatched. The chain's CDR3 is CAWSTGTTGGETQYF. The CDR3 nucleotides read TGTGCCTGGAGTACCGGGACTACTGGAGGAGAGACCCAGTACTTC.

About this clonotype: At one end, the junction sequence differs from germline, possibly due to a read error. The chain employs TRBV25-1 and TRBJ2-5; D is uncertain. The germline CDR1 and CDR2 sequences are MGHDK and SYGVNS. CDR3 length: 14 amino acids. The CDR3: CASGEYRPEETQYF. CDR3 bases: TGTGCCAGCGGTGAATATCGTCCAGAAGAGACCCAGTACTTC.

Comment on this clonotype: A much larger clone sits a single nucleotide away, making a read error possible. CDR3: CASSPYGDNTEASF. CDR3 sequence (DNA): TGTGCCAGCAGTCCGTACGGGGATAACACTGAAGCTTCCTTT. The V call is TRBV27, the J call TRBJ1-1; no firm D call. CDR3 length equals 14 residues. Per the germline V gene, CDR1 is MNHEY and CDR2 is SMNVEV (reference sequence).

The V and J genes are TRBV4-1 and TRBJ2-2; 8 positions agree with TRBD1. Germline lookup yields CDR1 MGHRA and CDR2 YSYEKL. Unmatched junction bases numbered 6, after V lost 4 bases and J lost 2 bases. There are 16 residues in the CDR3. CDR3 bases: TGCGCCAGCAGCCCAAGGACAGGGAGCAACACCGGGGAGCTGTTTTTT. Its translation: CASSPRTGSNTGELFF.

This clonotype has at least ten counts. V gene TRBV5-6 combines with J gene TRBJ2-7; no definite D call. This CDR3 has 13 residues. V lost 4 bases to trimming and J lost 6 bases, with 14 bases between them. CDR1 SGHDT and CDR2 YYEEEE come from the germline V gene. The CDR3 bases are TGTGCCAGCAGCGCCGTGGTTCGGGCCGAGCAGTACTTC. The encoded protein is CASSAVVRAEQYF.

As regards this clonotype: A read error is possible here, since a much larger clone lies one base away. This chain joins TRBV5-6 and TRBJ1-1; no firm D call. Germline CDR1 and CDR2: SGHDT and YYEEEE. This CDR3 has 14 residues. Trimming removed 5 bases from V and 4 bases from J, with 15 bases in between. Written as DNA, the CDR3 is TGTGCCAGCAGTTTTACGGACGCAATCACTGAAGCTTTCTTT. It is translated as CASSFTDAITEAFF.

The rearrangement links TRBV7-9 to TRBJ1-1, with D unclear. The germline gives CDR1 SEHNR, CDR2 FQNEAQ (reference sequence). Trimming pared 6 bases from V and 7 bases from J, leaving 9 bases between. This CDR3 comprises 11 residues. The CDR3 protein is CASRSLVEAFF. The CDR3, as DNA: TGTGCCAGCAGGTCTTTGGTTGAAGCTTTCTTT.

This clonotype was found many times. The J gene is TRBJ1-5, the V gene TRBV6-2 or TRBV6-3; TRBD1 agrees at 7 bases. The germline V gene encodes CDR1 MNHEY and CDR2 SVGEGT. The CDR3 has 17 residues. With 0 bases clipped from V and 1 base from J, the junction kept 6 bases outside the gene matches. The CDR3 sequence is CASSYSSLTGSNQPQHF. CDR3 sequence (DNA): TGTGCCAGCAGTTACTCGAGTTTGACAGGGAGCAATCAGCCCCAGCATTTT.

This clonotype showed up many times. The chain uses TRBV20-1 and TRBJ2-3, with TRBD2 identical over 12 bases. Looked up from germline, CDR1 is DFQATT and CDR2 is SNEGSKA (reference sequence). V dropped 4 bases and J dropped 3; count of bases not matched to a gene: 11. The CDR3 sequence is 17 residues long. The CDR3: CSATSTHLAGGTDTQYF. DNA of the CDR3: TGCAGTGCTACCTCTACCCATCTAGCGGGGGGGACAGATACGCAGTATTTT.

This clonotype appeared a single time. A much larger clone differs by one base, so this may be a read error. The chain couples TRBV4-3 to TRBJ1-1; no clear D. Germline loops: CDR1 LGHNA, CDR2 YSLEER. The CDR3 sequence is 16 residues long. CDR3 DNA: TGCGCCCGCAGCCAAGATAGTACCGGGTCCTCCACTGAAGCTTTCTTT. This encodes CARSQDSTGSSTEAFF.

This clonotype was counted many times. The chain links TRBV5-4 to TRBJ1-1; TRBD1 matches at 8 bases. Germline-derived CDR1 and CDR2 are SGHNT and YYREEE (reference sequence). With V trimmed by 4 bases and J by 5 bases, 7 bases remained unmatched. The CDR3 has 14 residues. The CDR3 here is CASSPGQGYTEAFF. CDR3 bases: TGTGCCAGCAGCCCCGGACAGGGCTATACTGAAGCTTTCTTT.

This clonotype was observed at least ten times. The chain recombines TRBV5-4 with TRBJ2-7, with D possibly matching TRBD1 (5 bases). V was pared by 0 bases and J by 5 bases, with 9 bases between. The CDR3 loop spans 13 amino acids. Germline V CDR1 and CDR2: SGHNT, YYREEE (reference sequence). CDR3 in DNA: TGTGCCAGCAGCTTGGGACAGACGGACGAGCAGTACTTC. Translating it yields CASSLGQTDEQYF.

This sequence joins TRBV7-9 and TRBJ2-1, with 11 nucleotides matching TRBD2. In germline, CDR1 is SEHNR, CDR2 FQNEAQ (reference sequence). CDR3 size: 15 residues. J was trimmed by 6 bases and V by 5 bases; bases with no gene match: 6. The CDR3 sequence is CASSVLAGEGNEQFF. The CDR3 DNA sequence: TGTGCCAGCAGCGTACTAGCGGGAGAAGGCAATGAGCAGTTCTTC.

This clonotype has at least ten counts. The rearrangement uses TRBV4-1 and TRBJ2-1; D uncertain. V gave up 8 bases and J gave up 7 bases, with 9 bases separating them. The germline V gene encodes CDR1 MGHRA and CDR2 YSYEKL. The CDR3 spans 11 residues. As DNA, the CDR3 is TGCGCCAGCGCCGGGCTGAATGAGCAGTTCTTC. Translated, it gives CASAGLNEQFF.

Concerning this clonotype: One end of the junction fails to match germline, which may point to a read error. The V and J genes are TRBV4-3 and TRBJ2-7; D gene ambiguous. Germline V CDR1 and CDR2: LGHNA, YSLEER. The CDR3 runs 14 residues. The CDR3 nucleotides read TGCGCCGGCAGCCAAGATTGGCCTACCTACGAGCAGTACTTC. This codes for CAGSQDWPTYEQYF.

The V call is TRBV19, the J call TRBJ1-1; D is unresolved. V dropped 5 bases and J dropped 0 bases, with 16 bases sitting between them. This CDR3 has 16 residues. Germline V CDR1 and CDR2: LNHDA, SQIVND (reference sequence). The CDR3, as DNA: TGTGCCAGTAGTTCGGCAACTTACACACTGAACACTGAAGCTTTCTTT. This gives the protein CASSSATYTLNTEAFF.

This clonotype was observed many times. The chain combines TRBV6-2 or TRBV6-3 with TRBJ1-1; D call uncertain. Germline CDR1 and CDR2: MNHEY and SVGEGT. Trimming left V 1 base short and J 1 base short, with 10 bases between. The CDR3 has 15 amino acids. The CDR3 DNA is TGTGCCAGCAGTTACTTAGCCCTTCCGAACACTGAAGCTTTCTTT. It codes for CASSYLALPNTEAFF.

This clonotype was seen only a few times. J is TRBJ2-7 and V is TRBV12-5; possibly TRBD1 for D (6 bases). Deletions cut 1 base from V and 4 bases from J, with 8 bases between. The germline V gene has CDR1 LGHNT and CDR2 FRNRAP. The length of the CDR3 is 13 residues. The CDR3 sequence is CASGLGRGYEQYF. In DNA form, the CDR3 reads TGTGCTAGTGGTTTGGGCAGGGGATACGAGCAGTACTTC.

As regards this clonotype: A read error may explain this, as a much larger clone is one base away. V and J are TRBV5-3 and TRBJ1-1; D might be TRBD1 (6 bases). TRBV5-3 is noted as an ORF with a role that remains uncertain. The CDR3 consists of 12 residues. V gave up 9 bases and J gave up 3 bases, with 12 bases separating them. The CDR3 region has the DNA TGTGCCACCGGAGGGGGGTACACTGAAGCTTTCTTT. It is translated as CATGGGYTEAFF.

The V and J genes are TRBV9 and TRBJ2-2; TRBD2 matches 10 bases. CDR1 and CDR2 (germline): SGDLS, YYNGEE. The CDR3 spans 16 residues. The V gene end was trimmed by 3 bases and the J gene end by 3 bases; junction bases not matched to a gene: 5. The CDR3 DNA sequence: TGTGCCAGCAGCGCCGGCGGACTAGCGGACACCGGGGAGCTGTTTTTT. Translating gives CASSAGGLADTGELFF.

This clonotype was seen ten or more times. The V call is TRBV28, the J call TRBJ2-7, with D maybe TRBD2 (5 bases). CDR1 is MDHEN and CDR2 is SYDVKM in the germline V gene. The V and J ends lost 7 bases and 3 bases respectively, with 22 bases between them. CDR3 length equals 16 residues. The CDR3 here is CASKTVDGSGFYEQYF. Here the CDR3 DNA reads TGTGCCAGCAAAACTGTGGACGGCTCGGGATTCTACGAGCAGTACTTC. The full variable domain, completed using reference TRBV28 and TRBJ2-7, is DVKVTQSSRYLVKRTGEKVFLECVQDMDHENMFWYRQDPGLGLRLIYFSYDVKMKEKGDIPEGYSVSREKKERFSLILESASTNQTSMYLCASKTVDGSGFYEQYFGPGTRLTVT.

This clonotype was seen ten or more times. The chain links TRBV30 to TRBJ2-2; no clear D. CDR1 is GTSNPN, CDR2 SVGIG, per germline (reference sequence). Trimming removed 0 bases at V and 4 bases at J, with 6 bases between. The CDR3 length is 13 residues. Written as DNA, the CDR3 is TGTGCCTGGAGTGTTTCGGCCACCGGGGAGCTGTTTTTT. Protein: CAWSVSATGELFF. Variable domain in full (rest from reference TRBV30 and TRBJ2-2): SQTIHQWPATLVQPVGSPLSLECTVEGTSNPNLYWYRQAAGRGLQLLFYSVGIGQISSEVPQNLSASRPQDRQFILSSKKLLLSDSGFYLCAWSVSATGELFFGEGSRLTVL.